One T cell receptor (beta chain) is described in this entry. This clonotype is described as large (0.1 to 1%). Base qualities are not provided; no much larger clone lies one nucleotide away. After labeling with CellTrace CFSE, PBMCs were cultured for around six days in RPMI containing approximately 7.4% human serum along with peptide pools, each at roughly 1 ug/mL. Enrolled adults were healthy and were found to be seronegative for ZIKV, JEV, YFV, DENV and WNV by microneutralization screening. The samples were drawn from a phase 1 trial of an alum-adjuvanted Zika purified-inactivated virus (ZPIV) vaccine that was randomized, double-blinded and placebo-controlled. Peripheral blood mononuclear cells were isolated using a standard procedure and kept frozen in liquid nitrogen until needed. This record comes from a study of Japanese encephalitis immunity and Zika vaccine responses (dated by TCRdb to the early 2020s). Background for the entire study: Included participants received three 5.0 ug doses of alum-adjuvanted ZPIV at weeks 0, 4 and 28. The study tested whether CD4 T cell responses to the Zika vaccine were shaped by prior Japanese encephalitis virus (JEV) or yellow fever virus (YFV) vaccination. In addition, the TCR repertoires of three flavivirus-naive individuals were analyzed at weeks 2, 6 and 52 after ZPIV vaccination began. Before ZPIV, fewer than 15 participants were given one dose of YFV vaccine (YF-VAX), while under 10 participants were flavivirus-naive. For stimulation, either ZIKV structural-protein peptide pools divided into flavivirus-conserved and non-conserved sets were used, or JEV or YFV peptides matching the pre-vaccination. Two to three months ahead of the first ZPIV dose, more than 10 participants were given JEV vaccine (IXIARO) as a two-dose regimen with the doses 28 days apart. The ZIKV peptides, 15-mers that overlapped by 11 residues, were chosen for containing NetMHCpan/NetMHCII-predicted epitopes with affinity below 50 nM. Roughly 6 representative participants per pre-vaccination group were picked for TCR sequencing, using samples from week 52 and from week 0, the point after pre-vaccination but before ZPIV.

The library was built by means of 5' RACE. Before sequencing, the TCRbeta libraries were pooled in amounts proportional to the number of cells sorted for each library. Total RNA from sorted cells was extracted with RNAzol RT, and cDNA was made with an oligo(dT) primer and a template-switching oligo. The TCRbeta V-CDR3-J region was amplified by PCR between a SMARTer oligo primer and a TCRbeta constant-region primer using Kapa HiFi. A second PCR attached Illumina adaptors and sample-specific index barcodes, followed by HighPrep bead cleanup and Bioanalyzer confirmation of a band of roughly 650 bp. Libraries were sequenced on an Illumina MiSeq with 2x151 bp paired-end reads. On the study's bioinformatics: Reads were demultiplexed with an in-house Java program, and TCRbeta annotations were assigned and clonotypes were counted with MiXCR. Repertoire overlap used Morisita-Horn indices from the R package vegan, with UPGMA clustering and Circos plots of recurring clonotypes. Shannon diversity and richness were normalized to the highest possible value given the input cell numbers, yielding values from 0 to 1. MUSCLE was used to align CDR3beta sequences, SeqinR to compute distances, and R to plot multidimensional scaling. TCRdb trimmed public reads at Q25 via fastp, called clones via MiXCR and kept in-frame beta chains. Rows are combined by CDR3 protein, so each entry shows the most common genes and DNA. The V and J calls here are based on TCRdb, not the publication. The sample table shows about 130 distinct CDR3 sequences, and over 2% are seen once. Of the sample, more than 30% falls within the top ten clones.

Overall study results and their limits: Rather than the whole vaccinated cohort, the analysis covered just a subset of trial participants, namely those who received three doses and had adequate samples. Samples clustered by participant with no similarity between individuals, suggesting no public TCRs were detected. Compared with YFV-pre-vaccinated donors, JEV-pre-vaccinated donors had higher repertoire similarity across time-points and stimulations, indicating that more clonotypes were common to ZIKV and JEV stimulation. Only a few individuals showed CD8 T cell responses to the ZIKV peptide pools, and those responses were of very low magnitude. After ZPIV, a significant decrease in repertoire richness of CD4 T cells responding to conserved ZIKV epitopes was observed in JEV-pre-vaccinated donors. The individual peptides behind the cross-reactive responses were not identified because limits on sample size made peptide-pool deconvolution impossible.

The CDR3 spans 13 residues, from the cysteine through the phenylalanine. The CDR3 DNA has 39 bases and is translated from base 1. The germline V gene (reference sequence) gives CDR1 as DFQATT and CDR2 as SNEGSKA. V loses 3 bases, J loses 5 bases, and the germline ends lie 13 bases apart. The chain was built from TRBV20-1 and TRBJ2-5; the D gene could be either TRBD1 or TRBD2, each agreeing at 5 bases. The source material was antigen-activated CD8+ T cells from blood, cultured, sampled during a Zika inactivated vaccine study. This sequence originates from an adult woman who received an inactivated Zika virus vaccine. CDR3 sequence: CSASPGTTETQYF. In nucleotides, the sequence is TGCAGTGCTAGCCCGGGGACCACGGAGACCCAGTACTTC.